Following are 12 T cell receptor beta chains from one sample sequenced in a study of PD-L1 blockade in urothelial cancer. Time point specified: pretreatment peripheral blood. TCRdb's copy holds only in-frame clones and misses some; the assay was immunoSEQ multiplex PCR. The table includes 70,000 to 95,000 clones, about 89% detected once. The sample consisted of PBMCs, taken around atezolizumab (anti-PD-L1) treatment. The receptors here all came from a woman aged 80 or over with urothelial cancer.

The CDR3 DNA sequence: TGTGCCAGCAGCCAAGGATTCCGGGGACAGGGGATTTCAGCTTTCTTT. The encoded protein is CASSQGFRGQGISAFF. This chain joins TRBV4-2 and TRBJ1-1, with 10 bases lining up with TRBD1. Trimming cost V 1 base and J 10 bases; bases outside gene matches: 12. CDR1 LGHNA and CDR2 YNFKEQ come from the germline V gene. The CDR3 has 16 amino acids.

Here the CDR3 reads CASSPGLGNTGELFF. The CDR3 DNA sequence: TGTGCCAGCAGCCCGGGACTGGGGAACACCGGGGAGCTGTTTTTT. The rearrangement uses TRBV7-9 and TRBJ2-2, with D possibly matching TRBD2 (6 bases). Trimming left V 5 bases short and J 1 base short, with 11 bases between. The CDR3 totals 15 residues. From germline, CDR1 is SEHNR and CDR2 FQNEAQ (reference sequence).

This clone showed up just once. The CDR3 nucleotides are TGTGCCAGCAGGGGGTGGACAGGGGCTAATGAAAAACTGTTTTTT. This encodes CASRGWTGANEKLFF. V usage is TRBV6-1 and J usage is TRBJ1-4; 9 nucleotides line up with TRBD1. This CDR3 has 15 amino acids. The germline gives CDR1 MNHNS, CDR2 SASEGT. Trimming cost V 6 bases and J 3 bases; bases outside gene matches: 5.

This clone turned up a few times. The CDR3 protein is CASGGQGNQPQHF. CDR3 DNA: TGTGCCAGCGGGGGACAGGGGAATCAGCCCCAGCATTTT. The chain combines TRBV25-1 with TRBJ1-5, with TRBD1 matching 10 bases. J gave up 4 bases and V 8 bases, and 2 bases lay outside the gene matches. CDR1 MGHDK and CDR2 SYGVNS come from the germline V gene. This CDR3 region has 13 residues.

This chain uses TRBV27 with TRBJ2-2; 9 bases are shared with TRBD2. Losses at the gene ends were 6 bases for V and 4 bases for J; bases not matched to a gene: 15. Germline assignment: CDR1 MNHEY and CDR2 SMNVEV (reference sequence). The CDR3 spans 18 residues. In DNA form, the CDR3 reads TGTGCCAGCAGGAAGTGGGGGGAGAGACTAGCGGTCACCGGGGAGCTGTTTTTT. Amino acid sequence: CASRKWGERLAVTGELFF.

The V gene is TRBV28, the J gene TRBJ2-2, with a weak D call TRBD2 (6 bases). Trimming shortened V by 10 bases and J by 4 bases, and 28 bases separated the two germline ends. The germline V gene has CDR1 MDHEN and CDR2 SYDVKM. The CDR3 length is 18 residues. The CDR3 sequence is CATRTTPRIGHSTGELFF. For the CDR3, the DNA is TGTGCCACGAGGACTACCCCCCGAATCGGGCATTCCACCGGGGAGCTGTTTTTT.

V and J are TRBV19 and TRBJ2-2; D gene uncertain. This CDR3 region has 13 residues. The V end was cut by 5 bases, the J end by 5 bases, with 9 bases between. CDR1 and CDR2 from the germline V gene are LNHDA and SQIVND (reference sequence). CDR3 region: CASSWALTGELFF. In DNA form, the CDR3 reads TGTGCCAGTAGTTGGGCTTTAACCGGGGAGCTGTTTTTT.

The CDR3 sequence is CASSQGAASYNEQFF. The CDR3 DNA reads TGTGCCAGCAGCCAGGGGGCGGCCTCCTACAATGAGCAGTTCTTC. This sequence joins TRBV11-2 and TRBJ2-1, with TRBD1 matching 8 bases. J lost 0 bases, V lost 5 bases, and 3 bases had no gene match. The CDR3 sequence is 15 residues long. CDR1 and CDR2 (germline): SGHAT, FQNNGV.

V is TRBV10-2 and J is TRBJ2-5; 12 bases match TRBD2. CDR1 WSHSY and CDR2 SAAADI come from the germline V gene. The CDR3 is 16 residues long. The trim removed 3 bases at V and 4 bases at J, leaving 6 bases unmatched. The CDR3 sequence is CASSEYKGLAGETQYF. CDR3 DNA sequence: TGCGCCAGCAGTGAATACAAGGGACTAGCGGGAGAGACCCAGTACTTC.

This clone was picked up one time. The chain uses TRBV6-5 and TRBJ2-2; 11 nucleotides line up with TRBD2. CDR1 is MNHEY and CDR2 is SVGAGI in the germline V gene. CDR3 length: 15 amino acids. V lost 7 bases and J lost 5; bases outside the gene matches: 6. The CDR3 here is CASTLAGGGTGELFF. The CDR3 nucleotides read TGTGCCAGCACTCTAGCGGGAGGTGGGACCGGGGAGCTGTTTTTT.

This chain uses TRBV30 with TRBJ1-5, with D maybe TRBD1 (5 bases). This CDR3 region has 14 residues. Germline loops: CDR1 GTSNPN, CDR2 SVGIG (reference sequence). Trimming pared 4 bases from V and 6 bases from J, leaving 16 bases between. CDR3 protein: CAWNSGHRGQPQHF. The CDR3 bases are TGTGCCTGGAACTCAGGGCACCGAGGTCAGCCCCAGCATTTT.

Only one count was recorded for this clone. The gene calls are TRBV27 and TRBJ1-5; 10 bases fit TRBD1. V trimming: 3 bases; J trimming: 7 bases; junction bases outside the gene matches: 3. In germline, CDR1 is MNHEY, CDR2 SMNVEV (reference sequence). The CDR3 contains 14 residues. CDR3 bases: TGTGCCAGCAGTTTTGGACAGGGGGAACAGCCCCAGCATTTT. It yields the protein CASSFGQGEQPQHF.